This TCR beta chain was sequenced during a study of regulatory T cells in long-lasting Graves disease. Time point denoted: newly diagnosed GD, antithyroid drugs for less than 3 months. Extracted PBMC RNA gave rise to the TCR library. This clonotype was observed many times. CDR3-region Arm-PCR and iRepertoire HTBI primers produced the TCR beta libraries. Using its own MiXCR run on the multiplex PCR reads, TCRdb lists one record per CDR3 protein. The table has roughly 610,000 distinct CDR3 sequences, about 16% seen once. CDR3 size: 13 residues. V lost 0 bases and J 2 bases, leaving 8 bases between the germline ends. Germline V lookup: CDR1 GTSNPN, CDR2 SVGIG (reference sequence). These data were also reused for a study on T cells in Graves' hyperthyroidism and ophthalmopathy.

The chain joins TRBV30 to TRBJ2-7; D not certain. The sequence derives from a man younger than 35 with Graves disease. This specimen was peripheral blood mononuclear cells (PBMCs), taken at new diagnosis, from a patient treated with antithyroid drugs. Here the CDR3 DNA reads TGTGCCTGGAGTGTCGTCAACGCCTACGAGCAGTACTTC. The encoded protein is CAWSVVNAYEQYF.